The present T cell receptor (beta chain) was sequenced within a study of blood T cell repertoires in COVID-19. From germline, CDR1 is SGHTA and CDR2 FQGNSA. Germline trimming cut 5 bases from V and 7 bases from J; bases unmatched to any gene: 9. The CDR3 totals 15 residues. Sequenced by immunoSEQ multiplex PCR; TCRdb stores in-frame clones only, minus some. The sample lists roughly 150,000 clones, 85% to 95% seen once, with approximately 2% in the top ten. Enrollment of patients from Seattle took place during active infection, with longitudinal follow-up. Sequenced input: peripheral blood. The TCR originated in a woman aged 60-75 years with COVID-19, enrolled during active disease. This chain connects TRBV7-2 to TRBJ1-4; TRBD1 matches at 8 bases. The CDR3 sequence is CASSNQGAVGEKLFF. CDR3 coding DNA: TGTGCCAGCAGCAACCAGGGGGCTGTAGGTGAAAAACTGTTTTTT.